The rows below give T cell receptor beta chains drawn from one sample of a study of blood T cells in healthy people across ages. TCRdb re-called the 5' RACE reads through MiXCR, storing one row per CDR3 protein. The sample lists approximately 290,000 distinct CDR3 sequences, roughly 29% occurring once. Input material: blood. The receptor set was obtained from a woman in her 70s in good health. Each CDR3 is given with its conserved first and last residue. A D gene is named only where the DNA matches it firmly. Clone size is shown for a subset of rows, as once, few, many or a class of expanded clone.

d_call j_call clone_size v_call cdr3_aa cdr3_nt
. TRBJ2-5 few TRBV29-1 CSVVQSFGETQYF TGCAGCGTTGTACAGTCCTTCGGGGAGACCCAGTACTTC
. TRBJ1-5 . TRBV6-6 CASSYLTGRDQPQHF TGTGCCAGCAGCTACCTTACAGGGCGAGATCAGCCCCAGCATTTT
TRBD2 TRBJ2-7 . TRBV6-2/TRBV6-3 CASSYSGRGRTSNDEQYF TGTGCCAGCAGTTACTCTGGACGAGGGAGGACTAGTAATGACGAGCAGTACTTC
. TRBJ1-5 . TRBV28 CASSNGQSNQPQHF TGTGCCAGCAGTAATGGACAGAGCAATCAGCCCCAGCATTTT
TRBD2 TRBJ2-1 . TRBV27 CASSLPGLAGRYNEQFF TGTGCCAGCAGTTTACCGGGACTAGCGGGAAGATACAATGAGCAGTTCTTC
. TRBJ1-2 . TRBV3-1 CASSQDWLGVGYTF TGTGCCAGCAGCCAAGATTGGCTAGGGGTTGGCTACACCTTC
TRBD1 TRBJ2-5 many TRBV3-1 CASSQAGQGQETQYF TGTGCCAGCAGCCAAGCGGGACAGGGGCAAGAGACCCAGTACTTC
. TRBJ2-7 . TRBV20-1 CSASGPSYEQYF TGCAGTGCCAGTGGGCCATCCTACGAGCAGTACTTC
. TRBJ2-7 few TRBV29-1 CSVGGDTSYEQYF TGCAGCGTGGGGGGGGACACTTCCTACGAGCAGTACTTC
TRBD1 TRBJ2-7 few TRBV5-1 CASSARAGQGIHEQYF TGCGCCAGCAGCGCTCGTGCTGGACAGGGGATCCACGAGCAGTACTTC
TRBD1 TRBJ2-7 . TRBV5-1 CASSLVRTGPYEQYF TGCGCCAGCAGCTTGGTCCGGACAGGGCCCTACGAGCAGTACTTC
TRBD2 TRBJ2-7 . TRBV28 CASTNGRSYEQYF TGTGCCAGCACAAACGGGAGGTCCTACGAGCAGTACTTC
TRBD1 TRBJ1-1 few TRBV4-1 CASSQVDRERTEAFF TGCGCCAGCAGCCAAGTTGACAGGGAGCGCACTGAAGCTTTCTTT
. TRBJ1-1 few TRBV5-1 CASSSGLRDTRNTEAFF TGCGCCAGCAGCTCAGGACTCCGGGACACTCGGAACACTGAAGCTTTCTTT
TRBD1 TRBJ2-1 . TRBV29-1 CSVYGDRGDSEQFF TGCAGCGTGTACGGGGACAGGGGGGATAGTGAGCAGTTCTTC
TRBD2 TRBJ2-1 . TRBV28 CASSLGGGRAGNEQFF TGTGCCAGCAGTTTAGGGGGCGGGAGGGCCGGAAATGAGCAGTTCTTC
. TRBJ1-1 . TRBV3-1 CASSQGGVLGYRTEAFF TGTGCCAGCAGCCAAGGAGGGGTTTTGGGATATCGTACTGAAGCTTTCTTT
. TRBJ2-3 . TRBV5-1 CASSSLGQSLTDTQYF TGCGCCAGCAGCTCGTTAGGGCAGTCTCTCACAGATACGCAGTATTTT
. TRBJ2-7 many TRBV29-1 CSVIEGVPLRQYF TGCAGCGTGATAGAGGGGGTTCCCCTAAGGCAGTACTTC
TRBD2 TRBJ2-1 medium-sized TRBV6-2/TRBV6-3 CASSYSPPSGIYNEQFF TGTGCCAGCAGTTACTCGCCTCCTAGCGGGATCTACAATGAGCAGTTCTTC
TRBD1 TRBJ2-7 . TRBV7-9 CASSLLTGGDEQYF TGTGCCAGCAGCCTATTGACAGGGGGGGACGAGCAGTACTTC
TRBD2 TRBJ2-5 few TRBV5-1 CASSLTGTSAWETQYF TGCGCCAGCAGCTTAACCGGGACTAGCGCGTGGGAGACCCAGTACTTC
. TRBJ2-5 many TRBV28 CASSLNVGETQYF TGTGCCAGCAGTTTGAACGTTGGAGAGACCCAGTACTTC
. TRBJ2-4 . TRBV20-1 CSARGHREVDIQYF TGCAGTGCTAGAGGTCACAGGGAAGTAGACATTCAGTACTTC
TRBD1 TRBJ1-1 . TRBV5-1 CASSSVKGASSEAFF TGCGCCAGCAGCTCCGTAAAGGGGGCGAGCAGTGAAGCTTTCTTT
TRBD1 TRBJ2-2 . TRBV2 CASSRDRGATGELFF TGTGCCAGCAGTAGAGACAGGGGGGCTACCGGGGAGCTGTTTTTT
. TRBJ1-1 . TRBV4-1 CASSPPGRRNTEAFF TGCGCCAGCAGCCCCCCCGGAAGGAGGAACACTGAAGCTTTCTTT
. TRBJ2-5 . TRBV7-8 CASSSAGSQETQYF TGTGCCAGCAGCTCAGCAGGGTCCCAAGAGACCCAGTACTTC
TRBD1 TRBJ1-2 few TRBV11-2 CASSKTGQGGSNYGYTF TGTGCCAGCAGCAAAACCGGACAGGGAGGAAGTAACTATGGCTACACCTTC
. TRBJ2-4 few TRBV6-5 CASSYSEGLAKNIQYF TGTGCCAGCAGTTACTCTGAAGGTCTAGCCAAAAACATTCAGTACTTC